These 10 T cell receptor beta chains originate from one sample sequenced in a study of response to subunit inactivated influenza vaccine. One entry per CDR3 protein results from TCRdb running MiXCR on the RT-PCR reads. The data hold about 500,000 distinct CDR3 sequences, with about 15% observed a single time. The sequences come from CD4+ T cells sorted from PBMCs, collected around 2 years after vaccination. All receptors come from a man aged 50-75 years who received an inactivated influenza vaccine.

This clonotype was counted a few times. The gene calls are TRBV3-1 and TRBJ1-2; 7 bases are a match to TRBD1. The J segment lost 3 bases and the V segment lost 3 bases, leaving 16 bases of the junction unmatched. The CDR3 loop spans 18 amino acids. Germline CDR1 is LGHDT and CDR2 is YNNKEL (reference sequence). The CDR3 bases are TGTGCCAGCAGCCATCTCCGGGACAGAGGGAGGAGAGACTATGGCTACACCTTC. This encodes CASSHLRDRGRRDYGYTF. Full variable domain (remainder filled in from reference TRBV3-1 and TRBJ1-2): DTAVSQTPKYLVTQMGNDKSIKCEQNLGHDTMYWYKQDSKKFLKIMFSYNNKELIINETVPNRFSPKSPDKAHLNLHINSLELGDSAVYFCASSHLRDRGRRDYGYTFGSGTRLTVV.

This chain uses TRBV4-1 with TRBJ1-4; D not certain. Germline CDR1 MGHRA, CDR2 YSYEKL. Trimming removed 0 bases from V and 8 bases from J, with 10 bases in between. The CDR3 is 14 residues long. CDR3 DNA sequence: TGCGCCAGCAGCCAAGACGGGATATCGGAAAAACTGTTTTTT. Translated: CASSQDGISEKLFF.

This clonotype was seen ten or more times. V and J are TRBV24-1 and TRBJ2-2, with D hard to call. This CDR3 spans 14 amino acids. V was shortened by 4 bases and J by 4 bases, with 9 bases between the two germline ends. CDR1 and CDR2 (germline): KGHDR, SFDVKD. This chain's CDR3 is CATSERTATGELFF. The CDR3 nucleotides read TGTGCCACCAGTGAGCGGACGGCCACCGGGGAGCTGTTTTTT.

The V and J genes are TRBV5-1 and TRBJ2-1; 9 bases are shared with TRBD2. This CDR3 comprises 15 residues. V lost 0 bases to trimming and J lost 6 bases; unmatched junction nucleotides: 4. Looked up from germline, CDR1 is SGHRS and CDR2 is YFSETQ. This CDR3 is CASSLEGLASNEQFF. The DNA of the CDR3 is TGCGCCAGCAGCTTGGAGGGACTAGCCAGCAATGAGCAGTTCTTC.

This clonotype was seen more than once but under ten times. V gene TRBV18 combines with J gene TRBJ2-3; tentative D call: TRBD1 (6 bases). The CDR3 totals 15 residues. Germline lookup yields CDR1 KGHSH and CDR2 LQKENI. With 3 bases removed from V and 1 base from J, the gap between germline ends came to 11 bases. The CDR3 DNA reads as TGTGCCAGCTCACCTCCGGGACAACGCACAGATACGCAGTATTTT. Residues: CASSPPGQRTDTQYF. Supplemented by reference TRBV18 and TRBJ2-3, the full variable domain reads NAGVMQNPRHLVRRRGQEARLRCSPMKGHSHVYWYRQLPEEGLKFMVYLQKENIIDESGMPKERFSAEFPKEGPSILRIQQVVRGDSAAYFCASSPPGQRTDTQYFGPGTRLTVL.

The chain uses TRBV5-1 and TRBJ2-1; 7 nucleotides line up with TRBD2. J gave up 0 bases and V 4 bases, and 7 bases lay outside the gene matches. Germline assignment: CDR1 SGHRS and CDR2 YFSETQ. The CDR3 extends over 16 amino acids. The CDR3 region has the DNA TGCGCCAGCAGCAACCGTCTAGCGGCCTCCTACAATGAGCAGTTCTTC. Its protein is CASSNRLAASYNEQFF.

This rearrangement joins TRBV10-3 to TRBJ2-2; D is unresolved. Germline lookup yields CDR1 ENHRY and CDR2 SYGVKD. The CDR3 contains 13 residues. V was trimmed by 2 bases and J by 4 bases, leaving 5 bases between them. This CDR3 reads CAISEGPTGELFF. CDR3 nucleotides: TGTGCCATCAGTGAGGGCCCCACCGGGGAGCTGTTTTTT.

The V and J genes are TRBV20-1 and TRBJ1-4, with 9 nucleotides matching TRBD1. V trimming: 4 bases; J trimming: 3 bases; junction bases outside the gene matches: 3. This CDR3 comprises 14 residues. Looked up from germline, CDR1 is DFQATT and CDR2 is SNEGSKA (reference sequence). The CDR3 bases are TGCAGTGCTACACAGGGGGCGGCTAATGAAAAACTGTTTTTT. It is translated as CSATQGAANEKLFF.

J is TRBJ2-2 and V is TRBV20-1; 7 bases agree with TRBD1. CDR1 and CDR2 from the germline V gene are DFQATT and SNEGSKA (reference sequence). Trimming removed 0 bases from V and 1 base from J; junction bases left unmatched: 5. The CDR3 length is 16 residues. For the CDR3, the DNA is TGCAGTGCTAGAGAGACCGGGACAGAGAACACCGGGGAGCTGTTTTTT. Translated: CSARETGTENTGELFF.

The J gene is TRBJ2-1, the V gene TRBV20-1; 10 bases agree with TRBD1. The CDR3 spans 14 residues. V was pared by 3 bases and J by 14 bases, with 13 bases of the junction left unmatched. Germline V gene data show CDR1 as DFQATT and CDR2 as SNEGSKA (reference sequence). The CDR3 region is CSASSQDRGFGEFF. CDR3 DNA: TGCAGTGCTAGTTCCCAGGACAGGGGGTTTGGGGAGTTCTTC.